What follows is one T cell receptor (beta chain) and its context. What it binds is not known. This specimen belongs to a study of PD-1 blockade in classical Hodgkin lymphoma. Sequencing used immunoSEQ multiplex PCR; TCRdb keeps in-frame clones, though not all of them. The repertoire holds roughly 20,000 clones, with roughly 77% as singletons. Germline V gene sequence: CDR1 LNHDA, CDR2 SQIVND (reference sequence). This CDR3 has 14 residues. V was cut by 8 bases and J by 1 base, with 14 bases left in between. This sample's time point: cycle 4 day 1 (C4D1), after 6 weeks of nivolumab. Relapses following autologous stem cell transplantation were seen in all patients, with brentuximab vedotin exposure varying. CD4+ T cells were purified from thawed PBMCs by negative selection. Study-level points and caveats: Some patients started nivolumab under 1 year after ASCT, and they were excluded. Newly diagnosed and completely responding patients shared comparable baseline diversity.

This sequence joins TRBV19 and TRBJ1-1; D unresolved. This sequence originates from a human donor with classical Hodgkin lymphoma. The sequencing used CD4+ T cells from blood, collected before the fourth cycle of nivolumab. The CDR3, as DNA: TGTGCCAGTGGAGTATGGAATACGAACACTGAAGCTTTCTTT. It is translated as CASGVWNTNTEAFF.